This record looks at one T cell receptor beta chain sequence and its context. Its target antigen remains unknown. No quality values exist for individual bases; no much larger clone is one base distant. Clipping removes 0 bases from V and 1 base from J, with 7 as the unmatched junction base count. CDR1 ENHRY and CDR2 SYGVKD are derived from the germline V gene. Inclusive of the bounding cysteine and phenylalanine, the CDR3 is 18 residues long. Only CDR3 DNA remains: 54 bases, in frame from the first base. Library method: RT-PCR. Sequencing took place on an Illumina HiSeq 2500. TCRdb reworked the public reads: Q25 trimming with fastp, MiXCR clone assembly, productive beta chains retained. When rows share a CDR3 protein, they turn into one entry using the most common DNA and genes. The sample profile shows hundreds of thousands of distinct CDR3 sequences; around 11% of them were found once. Jointly, the top ten make up 9.5% to 12% of the sample.

This record comes from a study of response to subunit inactivated influenza vaccine (dated by TCRdb to 2016 to 2019). Background for the entire study: Deep quantitative profiling of the T cell receptor repertoire was used in the study to follow responses to a trivalent subunit inactivated influenza vaccine.

Summary of the overall study and its limitations: It was suggested by the authors that each seasonal influenza vaccination may recruit only a limited number of new T cells.

This sample also appeared in a second study, on T cells expressing NK-cell markers. The second study reports: TCR beta cDNA libraries were made by 5'RACE template switching that added a universal primer site and unique molecular identifiers. In sorted CD3+CD56+NKG2C+, CD3+CD56+NKG2C- and CD3+CD56-NKG2C+ T-cell subsets from roughly 8 donors, TCR beta-chain repertoires were profiled. Of the eight sequenced donors, seven were found to be HCMV-seropositive and one was found to be HCMV-seronegative. In several experiments an anti-gammadeltaTCR antibody was added to restrict sorting to alphabetaTCR-expressing T cells. In roughly six donors, the dominant CD3+CD56+NKG2C+ clonotypes ranked among the top 10 CD8+ clonotypes, making up 1.0-7.0% of CD8+ T cells. Those dominant clonotypes were again the most abundant among CD3+CD56-NKG2C+ cells in a handful of donors, at about 25-65%. Whether the expanded NKG2C-expressing T cell clones were specific for HCMV antigens remained unclear. Randomly selected healthy volunteers, three men and five women, were used as the eight sequenced donors. To determine HCMV serostatus, a commercial ELISA kit was used to detect HCMV-specific IgG in serum. Ficoll density gradient centrifugation was used to isolate peripheral blood mononuclear cells from blood. For roughly six donors, bulk peripheral blood T-cell repertoires were additionally sequenced from unsorted PBMC. Synthesis of cDNA was primed from the TCR beta constant segment and was followed by two consecutive PCR amplification steps. The libraries were sequenced on Illumina HiSeq 2000/2500, MiSeq or NextSeq, producing 2 x 150 bp reads. Reads were demultiplexed and grouped by UMI with MIGEC, and clonotypes were assembled and quantified with MiTCR. Only TCR cDNA sequences supported by at least two reads were kept to exclude erroneous sequences. Downstream repertoire analysis used the tcR package, and clonotypes were matched across fractions by CDR3 nucleotide sequence plus V segment. VDJmatch was used to annotate antigen specificity against VDJdb, with one amino acid substitution in CDR3 allowed.

This sequence originates from a man aged 45-65 years who received an inactivated influenza vaccine. Donor details come from another sample of the same person, matched by shared clones. The chain is made from TRBV10-3 and TRBJ2-2; 8 junctional bases match TRBD1. The sample consisted of PBMCs from blood, taken on the day of vaccination. CDR3 reads: CAISESGQGPLNTGELFF. The DNA sequence is given as TGTGCCATCAGTGAGTCTGGACAGGGACCCCTGAACACCGGGGAGCTGTTTTTT.